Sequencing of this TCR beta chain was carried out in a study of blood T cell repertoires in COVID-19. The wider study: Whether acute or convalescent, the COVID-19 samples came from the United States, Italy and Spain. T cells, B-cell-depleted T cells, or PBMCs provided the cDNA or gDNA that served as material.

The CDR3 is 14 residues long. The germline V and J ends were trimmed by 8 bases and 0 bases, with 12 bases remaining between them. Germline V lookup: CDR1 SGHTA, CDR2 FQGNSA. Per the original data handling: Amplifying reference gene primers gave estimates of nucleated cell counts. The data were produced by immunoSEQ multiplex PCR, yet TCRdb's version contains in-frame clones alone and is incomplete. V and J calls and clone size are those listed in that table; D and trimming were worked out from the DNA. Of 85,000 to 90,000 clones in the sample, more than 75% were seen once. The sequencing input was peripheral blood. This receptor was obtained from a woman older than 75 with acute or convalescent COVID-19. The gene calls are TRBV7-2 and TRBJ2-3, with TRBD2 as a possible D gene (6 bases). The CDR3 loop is CASVPRGSTDTQYF. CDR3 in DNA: TGTGCCAGCGTCCCTCGGGGGAGCACAGATACGCAGTATTTT.